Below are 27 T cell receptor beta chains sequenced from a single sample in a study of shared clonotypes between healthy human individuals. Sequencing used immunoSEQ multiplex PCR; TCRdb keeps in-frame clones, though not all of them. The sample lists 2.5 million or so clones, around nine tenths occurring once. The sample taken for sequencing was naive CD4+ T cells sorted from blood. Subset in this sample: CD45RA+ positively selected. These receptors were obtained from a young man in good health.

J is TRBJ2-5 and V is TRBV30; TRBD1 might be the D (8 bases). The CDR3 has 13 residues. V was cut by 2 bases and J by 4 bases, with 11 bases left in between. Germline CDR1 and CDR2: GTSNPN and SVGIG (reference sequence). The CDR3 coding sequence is TGTGCCTGGAGTACAGGGGGGGGAGAGACCCAGTACTTC. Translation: CAWSTGGGETQYF.

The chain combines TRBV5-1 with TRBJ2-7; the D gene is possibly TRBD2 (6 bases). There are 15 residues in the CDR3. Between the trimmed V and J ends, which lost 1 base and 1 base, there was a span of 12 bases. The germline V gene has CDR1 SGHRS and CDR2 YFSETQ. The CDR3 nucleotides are TGCGCCAGCAGCTTGTCACCGGGGGTTTCCTACGAGCAGTACTTC. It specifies CASSLSPGVSYEQYF.

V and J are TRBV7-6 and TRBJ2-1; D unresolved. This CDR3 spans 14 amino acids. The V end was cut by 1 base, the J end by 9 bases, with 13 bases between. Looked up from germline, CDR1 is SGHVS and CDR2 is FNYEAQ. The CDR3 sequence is CASSLGPGSSEQFF. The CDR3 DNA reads TGTGCCAGCAGCTTAGGACCTGGGTCTAGTGAGCAGTTCTTC.

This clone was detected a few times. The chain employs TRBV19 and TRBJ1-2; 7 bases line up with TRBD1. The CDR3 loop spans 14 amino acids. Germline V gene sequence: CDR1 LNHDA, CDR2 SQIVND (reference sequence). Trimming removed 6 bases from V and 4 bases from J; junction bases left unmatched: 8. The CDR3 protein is CASSIKGASYGYTF. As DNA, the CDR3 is TGTGCCAGTAGCATAAAGGGGGCCAGCTATGGCTACACCTTC.

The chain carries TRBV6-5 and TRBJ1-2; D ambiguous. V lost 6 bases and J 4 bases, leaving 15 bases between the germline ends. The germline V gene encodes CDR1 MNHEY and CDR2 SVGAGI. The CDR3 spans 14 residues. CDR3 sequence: CASRKLRIPYGYTF. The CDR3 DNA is TGTGCCAGCAGAAAACTCAGGATCCCCTATGGCTACACCTTC.

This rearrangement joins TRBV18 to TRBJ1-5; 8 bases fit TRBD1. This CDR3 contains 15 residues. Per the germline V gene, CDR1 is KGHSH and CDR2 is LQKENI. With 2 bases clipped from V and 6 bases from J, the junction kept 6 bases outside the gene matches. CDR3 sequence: CASSPSRGHVQPQHF. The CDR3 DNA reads TGTGCCAGCTCACCAAGCAGGGGGCACGTTCAGCCCCAGCATTTT.

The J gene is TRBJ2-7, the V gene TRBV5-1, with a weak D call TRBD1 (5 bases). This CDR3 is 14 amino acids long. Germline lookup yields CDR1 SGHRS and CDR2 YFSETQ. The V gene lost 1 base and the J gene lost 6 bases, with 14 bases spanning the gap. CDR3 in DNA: TGCGCCAGCAGCTTGATATCAGTAGGGGTCGAGCAGTACTTC. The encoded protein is CASSLISVGVEQYF.

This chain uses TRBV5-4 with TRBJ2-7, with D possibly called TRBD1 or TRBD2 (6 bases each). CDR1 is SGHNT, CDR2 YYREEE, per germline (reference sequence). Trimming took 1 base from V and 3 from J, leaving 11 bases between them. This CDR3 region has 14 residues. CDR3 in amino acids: CASSLKGGHYEQYF. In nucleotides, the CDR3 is TGTGCCAGCAGCTTGAAAGGGGGGCACTACGAGCAGTACTTC.

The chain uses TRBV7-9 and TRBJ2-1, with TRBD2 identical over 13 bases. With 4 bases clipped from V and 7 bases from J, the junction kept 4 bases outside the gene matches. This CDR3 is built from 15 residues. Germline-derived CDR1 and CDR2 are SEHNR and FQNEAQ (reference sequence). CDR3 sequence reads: CASSSTSGGANEQFF. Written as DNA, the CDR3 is TGTGCCAGCAGCTCCACTAGCGGGGGGGCTAATGAGCAGTTCTTC.

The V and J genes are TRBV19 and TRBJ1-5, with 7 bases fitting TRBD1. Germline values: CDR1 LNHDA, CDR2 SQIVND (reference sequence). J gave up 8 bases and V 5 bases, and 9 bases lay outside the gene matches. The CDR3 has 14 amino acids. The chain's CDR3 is CASSASDRLKPQHF. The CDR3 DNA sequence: TGTGCCAGTAGTGCATCGGACAGGCTTAAGCCCCAGCATTTT.

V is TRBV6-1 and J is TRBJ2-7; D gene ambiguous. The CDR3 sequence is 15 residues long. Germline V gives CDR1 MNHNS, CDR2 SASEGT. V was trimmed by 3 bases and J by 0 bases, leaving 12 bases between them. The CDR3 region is CASSDPYIGSYEQYF. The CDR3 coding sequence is TGTGCCAGCAGTGATCCCTACATAGGCTCCTACGAGCAGTACTTC.

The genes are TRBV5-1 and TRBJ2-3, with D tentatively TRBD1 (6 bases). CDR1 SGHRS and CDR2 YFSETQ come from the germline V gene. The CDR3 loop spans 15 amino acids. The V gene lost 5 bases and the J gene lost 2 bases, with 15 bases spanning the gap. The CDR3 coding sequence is TGCGCCAGCAGTAGGGCCGGACAGTCCACAGATACGCAGTATTTT. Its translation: CASSRAGQSTDTQYF.

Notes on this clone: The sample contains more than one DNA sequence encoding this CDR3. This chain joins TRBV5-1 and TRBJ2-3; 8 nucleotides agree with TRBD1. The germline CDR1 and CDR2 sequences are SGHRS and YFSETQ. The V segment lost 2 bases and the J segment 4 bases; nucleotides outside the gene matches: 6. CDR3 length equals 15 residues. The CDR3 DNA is TGCGCCAGCAGCTTAGGACAGGGAAGGGCAGATACGCAGTATTTT. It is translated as CASSLGQGRADTQYF.

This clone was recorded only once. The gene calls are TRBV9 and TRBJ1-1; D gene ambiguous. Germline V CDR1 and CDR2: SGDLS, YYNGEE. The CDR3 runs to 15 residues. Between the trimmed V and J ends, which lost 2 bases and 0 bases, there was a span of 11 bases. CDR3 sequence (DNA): TGTGCCAGCAGCGTTAAGGGCAGCATGAACACTGAAGCTTTCTTT. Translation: CASSVKGSMNTEAFF.

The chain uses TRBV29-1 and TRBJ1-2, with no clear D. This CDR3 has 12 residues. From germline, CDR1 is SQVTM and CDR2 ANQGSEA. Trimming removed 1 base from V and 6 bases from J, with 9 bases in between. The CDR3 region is CSVEGVKDGYTF. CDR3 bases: TGCAGCGTTGAAGGGGTTAAGGATGGCTACACCTTC.

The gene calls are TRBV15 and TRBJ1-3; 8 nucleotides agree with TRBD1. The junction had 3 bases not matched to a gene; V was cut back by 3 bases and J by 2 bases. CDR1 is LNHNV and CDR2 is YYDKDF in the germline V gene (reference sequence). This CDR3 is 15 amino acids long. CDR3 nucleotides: TGTGCCACCAGCAGGGACAGGGAACCTGGAAACACCATATATTTT. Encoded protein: CATSRDREPGNTIYF.

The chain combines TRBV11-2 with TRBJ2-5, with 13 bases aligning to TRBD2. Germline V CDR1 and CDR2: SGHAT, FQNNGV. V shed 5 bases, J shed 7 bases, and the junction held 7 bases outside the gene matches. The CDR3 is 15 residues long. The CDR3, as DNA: TGTGCCAGCAGCCCCGGGACTAGCGGGGTAGTGACCCAGTACTTC. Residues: CASSPGTSGVVTQYF.

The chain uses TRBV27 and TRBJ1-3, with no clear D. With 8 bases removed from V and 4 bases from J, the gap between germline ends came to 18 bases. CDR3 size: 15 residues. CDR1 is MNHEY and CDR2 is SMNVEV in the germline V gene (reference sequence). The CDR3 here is CASRRTGGMGNTIYF. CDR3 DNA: TGTGCCAGCCGCAGGACGGGCGGAATGGGAAACACCATATATTTT.

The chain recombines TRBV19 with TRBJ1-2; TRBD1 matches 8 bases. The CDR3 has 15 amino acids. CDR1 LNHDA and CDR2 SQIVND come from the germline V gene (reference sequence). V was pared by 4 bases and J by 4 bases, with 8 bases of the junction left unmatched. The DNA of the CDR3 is TGTGCCAGTAGTACACAGGGGGGCTCCCTCTATGGCTACACCTTC. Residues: CASSTQGGSLYGYTF.

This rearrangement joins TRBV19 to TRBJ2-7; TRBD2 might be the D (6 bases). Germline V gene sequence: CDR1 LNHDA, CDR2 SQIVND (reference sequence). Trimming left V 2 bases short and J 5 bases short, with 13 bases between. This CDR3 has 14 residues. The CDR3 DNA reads TGTGCCAGTAGTATATCGAGGCAGCGGGACGAGCAGTACTTC. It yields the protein CASSISRQRDEQYF.

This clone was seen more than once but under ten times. CDR3 amino acids: CATGRGARNTGELFF. The DNA for the CDR3 is TGTGCCACGGGGCGGGGAGCTAGGAACACCGGGGAGCTGTTTTTT. This rearrangement joins TRBV6-5 to TRBJ2-2, with D perhaps TRBD2 (6 bases). V gave up 10 bases and J gave up 1 base, with 16 bases separating them. This CDR3 contains 15 residues. Germline CDR1 and CDR2: MNHEY and SVGAGI.

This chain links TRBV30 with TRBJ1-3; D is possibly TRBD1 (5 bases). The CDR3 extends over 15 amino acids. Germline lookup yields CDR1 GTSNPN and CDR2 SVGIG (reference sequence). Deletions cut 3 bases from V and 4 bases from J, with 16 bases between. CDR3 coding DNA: TGTGCCTGGAGCGCTGGGACCGCGGGAGGAAACACCATATATTTT. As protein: CAWSAGTAGGNTIYF.

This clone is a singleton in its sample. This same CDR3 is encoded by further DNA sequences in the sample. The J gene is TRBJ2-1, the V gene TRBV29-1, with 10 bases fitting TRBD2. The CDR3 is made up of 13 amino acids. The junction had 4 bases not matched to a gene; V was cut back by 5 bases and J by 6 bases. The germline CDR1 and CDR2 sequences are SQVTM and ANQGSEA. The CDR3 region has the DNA TGCAGCGTTAGCGGGAGGGCCCCCAATGAGCAGTTCTTC. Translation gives CSVSGRAPNEQFF.

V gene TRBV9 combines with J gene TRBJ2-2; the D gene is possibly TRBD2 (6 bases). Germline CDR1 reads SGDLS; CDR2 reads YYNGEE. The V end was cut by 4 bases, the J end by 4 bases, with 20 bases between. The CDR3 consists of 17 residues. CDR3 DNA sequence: TGTGCCAGCAGCCCCCGATTGGTAGCGGCCGCCACCGGGGAGCTGTTTTTT. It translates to CASSPRLVAAATGELFF.

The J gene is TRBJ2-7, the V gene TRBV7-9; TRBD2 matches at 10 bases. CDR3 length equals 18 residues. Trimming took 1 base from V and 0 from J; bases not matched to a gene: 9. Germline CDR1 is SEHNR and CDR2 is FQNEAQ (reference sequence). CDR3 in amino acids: CASSLGVAGGPSSYEQYF. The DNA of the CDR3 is TGTGCCAGCAGCTTAGGGGTAGCGGGGGGTCCGAGCTCCTACGAGCAGTACTTC.

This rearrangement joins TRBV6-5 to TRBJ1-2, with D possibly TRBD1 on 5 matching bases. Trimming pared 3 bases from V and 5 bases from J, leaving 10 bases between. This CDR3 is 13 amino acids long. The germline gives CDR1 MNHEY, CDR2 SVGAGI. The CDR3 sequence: CASSYEGRYGYTF. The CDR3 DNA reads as TGTGCCAGCAGTTATGAGGGACGGTATGGCTACACCTTC.

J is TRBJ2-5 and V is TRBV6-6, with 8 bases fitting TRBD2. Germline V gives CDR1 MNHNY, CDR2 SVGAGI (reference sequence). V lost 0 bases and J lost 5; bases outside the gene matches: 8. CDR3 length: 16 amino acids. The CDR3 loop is CASSYSNGGDGETQYF. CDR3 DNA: TGTGCCAGCAGTTACTCGAACGGGGGGGACGGTGAGACCCAGTACTTC.